These T cell receptor beta chains were read from a single sample in a study of T cell changes during pregnancy in multiple sclerosis. TCRdb keeps only in-frame clones here, not all; method: immunoSEQ multiplex PCR. The sample carries just under 70,000 clones, around 90% recorded once. The sample was peripheral blood, taken in the second trimester of pregnancy. All receptors derive from a female donor with multiple sclerosis, enrolled in a pregnancy study. The CDR3 runs from the conserved cysteine through the conserved F or W. Fields, in order: V gene, J gene, CDR3 protein.

>TRBV29-1|TRBJ1-1
CSVDRSGTEAFF
>TRBV19|TRBJ2-5
CASSIQGPQETQYF
>TRBV7-6|TRBJ1-6
CASSQEQGRNSPLHF
>TRBV6-4|TRBJ2-2
CASSDGTANTGELFF
>TRBV2|TRBJ2-3
CASSEGGGGDTQYF
>TRBV5-5|TRBJ2-7
CASSLASRAPYEQYF
>TRBV6-1|TRBJ2-3
CASSDRWGLHSTDTQYF
>TRBV2|TRBJ2-7
CASALGQGSPYEQYF
>TRBV6-5|TRBJ1-2
CASSPSYAGVGYTF
>TRBV7-9|TRBJ1-6
CASSLGGQWINSPLHF
>TRBV7-7|TRBJ2-1
CASSEREGSYNEQFF
>TRBV7-6|TRBJ2-7
CASSLGGGAQDEQYF
>TRBV4-2|TRBJ2-5
CASSQGPSGNQETQYF
>TRBV30|TRBJ2-1
CAWGRTSGGMDEQFF
>TRBV4-1|TRBJ2-3
CASKQILAGGSDTQYF
>TRBV11-3|TRBJ1-1
CASSFETGTEAFF
>TRBV4-3|TRBJ1-2
CASSQGANTGSGGYTF
>TRBV18|TRBJ1-1
CASSRQGGNTEAFF
>TRBV2|TRBJ2-1
CASAGGPYNEQFF
>TRBV7-2|TRBJ2-5
CASSLDWQETQYF
>TRBV11-2|TRBJ1-2
CASSLVRDRGDYGYTF
>TRBV7-2|TRBJ1-5
CASSLGPGRNQPQHF
>TRBV19|TRBJ1-6
CASGQGDNSPLHF
>TRBV27|TRBJ1-4
CASSLGQNLEKLFF
>TRBV7-9|TRBJ2-1
CASSTGTDWFF
>TRBV7-9|TRBJ2-3
CASSLIGGSTDTQYF
>TRBV18|TRBJ1-4
CASSPSQGGWEKLFF
>TRBV7-2|TRBJ1-2
CASRGQGDYGYTF
>TRBV27|TRBJ2-5
CASSGRLAGGETQYF
>TRBV6-6|TRBJ1-2
CASRADSWYTF
>TRBV5-8|TRBJ1-5
CASSPEAGAGNQPQHF
>TRBV19|TRBJ2-1
CASTSGGRSYNEQFF
>TRBV5-4|TRBJ1-3
CASSLEPSGNTIYF
>TRBV25-1|TRBJ2-7
CASRMGQGTYEQYF
>TRBV7-9|TRBJ1-1
CASSLVSVGGEAFF
>TRBV11-1|TRBJ1-1
CASSPEGGTEAFF
>TRBV6-6|TRBJ1-1
CASRRAPNTEAFF
>TRBV2|TRBJ2-1
CASRDYYEQFF
>TRBV10-3|TRBJ2-3
CAISESREARGPSTDTQYF
>TRBV7-9|TRBJ1-4
CASSLGQGPRNEKLFF
>TRBV10-3|TRBJ2-6
CATLTGFGANVLTF
>TRBV6-6|TRBJ1-1
CASSFELDTEAFF
>TRBV27|TRBJ2-3
CASSSIAGGTDTQYF
>TRBV14|TRBJ2-3
CASSQDLTRRDTQYF
>TRBV19|TRBJ1-2
CASSIGGTLYGYTF
>TRBV5-6|TRBJ2-1
CASSYPGVRSYNEQFF
>TRBV6-6|TRBJ1-2
CASSYRQGGILYGYTF
>TRBV7-3|TRBJ1-6
CASSLNQGFNSPLHF